This T cell receptor (beta chain) is drawn from a study of CD8 T cells in ankylosing spondylitis. Study-wide points: Previously reported in reactive arthritis synovial fluid and blood were some of the motif variants. Ankylosing spondylitis blood appeared to be characterized by a TCR beta motif of roughly eight highly homologous variants. Significantly higher representation of disease-linked clones was reported for matched ankylosing spondylitis synovial fluid.

The V and J ends lost 1 base and 0 bases, in that order; junction bases with no gene match: 5. The germline V gene encodes CDR1 LGHNA and CDR2 YNFKEQ. There are 18 residues in the CDR3. Quantitative barcoded 5'-RACE was used to prepare TCR beta libraries. TCRdb reanalysed the 5' RACE reads using MiXCR and keeps one entry per CDR3 protein. The sample shows approximately 200,000 distinct CDR3 sequences, 13% of them seen only once. Only a few counts were recorded for this clonotype. Its antigen is unidentified. The sample consisted of blood, either unsorted or a sorted T cell fraction (not recorded which). J is TRBJ2-3 and V is TRBV4-2; the match to TRBD2 covers 12 bases. The clonotype was recovered from a male donor with ankylosing spondylitis or in good health (not recorded which). The CDR3 is CASSQGLAGVSSTDTQYF. The CDR3 DNA sequence: TGTGCCAGCAGCCAAGGACTAGCGGGAGTGTCTAGCACAGATACGCAGTATTTT.